This TCR beta chain was identified during a study of cytomegalovirus exposure and HLA in healthy donors. Study observations and caveats: What a later analysis showed was that several of the most significant clusters appeared linked to common viral pathogens.

The CDR3 sequence is 16 residues long. Trimming took 6 bases from V and 2 from J; bases not matched to a gene: 4. From germline, CDR1 is MNHEY and CDR2 SMNVEV (reference sequence). With regard to this clone: Its antigen is as yet unknown.

PCR primers comprised 60 Vbeta and 13 Jbeta primers. Generated by immunoSEQ multiplex PCR, the TCRdb table keeps only in-frame clones and is missing some. The sample lists around 110,000 clones, 50% to 75% occurring once. Specimen: PBMCs. The chain uses TRBV27 and TRBJ1-4; 12 nucleotides align to TRBD1. The receptor comes from a woman between 40 and 50 years old in good health and CMV-seropositive. In nucleotides, the CDR3 is TGTGCCAGCAGCCCCGGGACAGGGGGCACTAATGAAAAACTGTTTTTT. Protein product: CASSPGTGGTNEKLFF.